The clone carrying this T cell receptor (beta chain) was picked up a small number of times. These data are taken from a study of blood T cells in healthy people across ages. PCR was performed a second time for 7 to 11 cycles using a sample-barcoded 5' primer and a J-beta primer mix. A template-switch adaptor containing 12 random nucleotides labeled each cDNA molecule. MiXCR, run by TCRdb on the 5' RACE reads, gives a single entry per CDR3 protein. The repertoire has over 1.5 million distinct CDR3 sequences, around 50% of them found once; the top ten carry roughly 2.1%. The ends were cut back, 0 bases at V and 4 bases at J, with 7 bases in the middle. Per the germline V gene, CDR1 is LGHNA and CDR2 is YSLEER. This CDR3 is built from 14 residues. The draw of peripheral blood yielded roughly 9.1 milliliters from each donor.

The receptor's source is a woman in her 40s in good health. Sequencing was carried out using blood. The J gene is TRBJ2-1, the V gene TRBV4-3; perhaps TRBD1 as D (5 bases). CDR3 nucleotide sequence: TGCGCCAGCAGCCAAGATCAGGGATACAATGAGCAGTTCTTC. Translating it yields CASSQDQGYNEQFF.